This is a list of T cell receptor beta chains from one sample in a study of beta chain features in type 1 diabetes. This table comes from immunoSEQ multiplex PCR, and its TCRdb copy is limited to in-frame clones, with some not included. The data show 640,000 or so clones, with 13% seen just once and 0.022% held by the top ten. The sample taken for sequencing was naive CD4+ T cells from blood. The receptors derive from a man in his late teens or twenties with type 1 diabetes. The CDR3 runs from the conserved cysteine through the conserved F or W. A D gene is named only where the DNA matches it firmly. Clone sizes are given selectively: once, few, many, or a class where the clone is expanded.

J gene	clone size	V gene	D gene	CDR3 protein	CDR3 DNA
TRBJ1-1	few	TRBV29-1	-	CSVDDSGGRDTEAFF	TGCAGCGTTGATGATTCAGGAGGAAGGGACACTGAAGCTTTCTTT
TRBJ2-7	-	TRBV9	TRBD1	CASSVAGTAISYEQYF	TGTGCCAGCAGCGTAGCCGGGACAGCCATCTCCTACGAGCAGTACTTC
TRBJ2-5	-	TRBV7-9	-	CASSRTPEETQYF	TGTGCCAGCAGCCGGACCCCTGAGGAGACCCAGTACTTC
TRBJ1-2	-	TRBV5-1	TRBD1	CASSPRTGTGAGYTF	TGCGCCAGCAGCCCCAGGACAGGGACAGGAGCTGGCTACACCTTC
TRBJ2-3	few	TRBV29-1	TRBD2	CSVGLARPDTQYF	TGCAGCGTGGGACTAGCGAGGCCAGATACGCAGTATTTT
TRBJ1-6	few	TRBV29-1	TRBD1	CSVVIGDRSPLHF	TGCAGCGTTGTTATTGGGGACAGGTCACCCCTCCACTTT
TRBJ2-2	-	TRBV4-1	-	CASTRADFYTGELFF	TGCGCCAGCACACGGGCAGACTTTTACACCGGGGAGCTGTTTTTT
TRBJ1-2	few	TRBV9	TRBD1	CASSRTGSGGYTF	TGTGCCAGCAGCAGGACAGGTTCAGGTGGCTACACCTTC
TRBJ2-5	-	TRBV19	-	CASSLAGSGETQYF	TGTGCCAGTAGTTTAGCAGGGAGTGGTGAGACCCAGTACTTC
TRBJ1-5	-	TRBV5-1	-	CASSWDSRNQPQHF	TGCGCCAGCAGCTGGGACTCCCGCAATCAGCCCCAGCATTTT
TRBJ1-5	few	TRBV15	-	CATSREQNQPQHF	TGTGCCACCAGCAGAGAACAGAATCAGCCCCAGCATTTT
TRBJ2-1	few	TRBV2	TRBD1	CASSEWGQGYNEQFF	TGTGCCAGCAGTGAGTGGGGACAGGGGTACAATGAGCAGTTCTTC